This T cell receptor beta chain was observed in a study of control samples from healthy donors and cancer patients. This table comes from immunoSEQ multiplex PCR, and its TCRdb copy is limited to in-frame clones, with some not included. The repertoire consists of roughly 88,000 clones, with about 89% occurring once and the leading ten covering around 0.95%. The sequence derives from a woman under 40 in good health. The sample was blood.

The CDR3 DNA sequence: TGTGCCAGCAGCCGCGGGAGGGCCGCAGATACGCAGTATTTT. Its protein is CASSRGRAADTQYF. The J gene is TRBJ2-3, the V gene TRBV7-8; 9 bases are shared with TRBD2. Germline V CDR1 and CDR2: SGHVS, FQNEAQ. V lost 5 bases and J lost 4; bases outside the gene matches: 4. This CDR3 is 14 amino acids long. The whole variable domain, remainder taken from reference TRBV7-8 and TRBJ2-3, is GAGVSQSPRYKVAKRGQDVALRCDPISGHVSLFWYQQALGQGPEFLTYFQNEAQLDKSGLPSDRFFAERPEGSVSTLKIQRTQQEDSAVYLCASSRGRAADTQYFGPGTRLTVL.